This T cell receptor beta chain stems from a study of radiotherapy plus CTLA-4 blockade in lung cancer. Study as a whole: Objective responses were recorded in about 18% of patients, with disease control recorded in less than 40%.

General study points: The study found tumor-derived TCR clones expanded in blood after radiotherapy plus ipilimumab.

CDR3 length: 14 residues. CDR1 and CDR2 from the germline V gene are SEHNR and FQNEAQ (reference sequence). The J segment lost 8 bases and the V segment lost 5 bases, leaving 6 bases of the junction unmatched. Measured with immunoSEQ multiplex PCR; TCRdb has only the in-frame clones, and not every one. The sample contains nearly 15,000 clones, around 70% of which appear only once. Alongside CTLA-4 blockade with ipilimumab, patients with chemo-refractory metastatic non-small-cell lung cancer received focal radiation. On this clone itself: Its antigen is currently unknown.

The source was peripheral blood, collected from a patient treated with radiotherapy plus ipilimumab. This chain connects TRBV7-9 to TRBJ1-4, with 9 bases lining up with TRBD1. The clonotype was recovered from a human donor with non-small cell lung cancer whose response to radiotherapy plus ipilimumab could not be evaluated. This chain's CDR3 is CASSQQGAGEKLFF. DNA for the CDR3: TGTGCCAGCAGCCAACAGGGGGCGGGGGAAAAACTGTTTTTT.